This T cell receptor (beta chain) was documented in a study of a mutant IDH1 vaccine in newly diagnosed glioma. TCRdb's table, derived via immunoSEQ multiplex PCR, lists solely in-frame clones and lacks some. Of tens of thousands of clones in the sample, 70% were seen once. This clone was seen a few times. Its antigen is not known. Study results and limitations: Pseudoprogression showed no apparent link to changes in top peripheral T cell clonotypes.

The time point is: week 11, during vaccination. One vaccine dose held 300 ug of mutant IDH1 20-mer peptide and came with topical imiquimod. This CDR3 contains 12 residues. Germline V lookup: CDR1 GTSNPN, CDR2 SVGIG (reference sequence). V was cut by 1 base and J by 6 bases, with 9 bases left in between. This receptor was identified in a young man with glioma. Some clones in this sample may be carry-over from other donors' samples. Sequenced material: peripheral blood mononuclear cells (PBMCs), taken from a glioma patient whose treatment included an IDH1 peptide vaccine. This chain links TRBV30 with TRBJ1-1, with D uncertain. The CDR3 spells CAWSALYAEAFF. The DNA for the CDR3 is TGTGCCTGGAGTGCCCTGTACGCTGAAGCTTTCTTT.